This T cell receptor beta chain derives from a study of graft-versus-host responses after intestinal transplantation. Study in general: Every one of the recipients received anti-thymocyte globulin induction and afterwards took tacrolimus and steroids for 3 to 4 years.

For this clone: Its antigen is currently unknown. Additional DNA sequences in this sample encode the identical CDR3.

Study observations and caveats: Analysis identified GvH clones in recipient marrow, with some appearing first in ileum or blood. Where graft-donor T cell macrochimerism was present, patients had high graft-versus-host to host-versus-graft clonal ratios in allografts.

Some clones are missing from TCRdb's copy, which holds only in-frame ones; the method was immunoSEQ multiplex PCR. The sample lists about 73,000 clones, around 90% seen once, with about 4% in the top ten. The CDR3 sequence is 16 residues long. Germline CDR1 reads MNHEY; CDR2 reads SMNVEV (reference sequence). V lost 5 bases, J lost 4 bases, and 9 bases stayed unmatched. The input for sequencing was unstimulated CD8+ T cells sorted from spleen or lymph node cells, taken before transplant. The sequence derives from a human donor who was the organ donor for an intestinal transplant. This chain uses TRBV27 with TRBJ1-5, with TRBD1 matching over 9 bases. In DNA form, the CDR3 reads TGTGCCAGCAGTCCCCTGGGACAGGGAGGTAATCAGCCCCAGCATTTT. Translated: CASSPLGQGGNQPQHF.